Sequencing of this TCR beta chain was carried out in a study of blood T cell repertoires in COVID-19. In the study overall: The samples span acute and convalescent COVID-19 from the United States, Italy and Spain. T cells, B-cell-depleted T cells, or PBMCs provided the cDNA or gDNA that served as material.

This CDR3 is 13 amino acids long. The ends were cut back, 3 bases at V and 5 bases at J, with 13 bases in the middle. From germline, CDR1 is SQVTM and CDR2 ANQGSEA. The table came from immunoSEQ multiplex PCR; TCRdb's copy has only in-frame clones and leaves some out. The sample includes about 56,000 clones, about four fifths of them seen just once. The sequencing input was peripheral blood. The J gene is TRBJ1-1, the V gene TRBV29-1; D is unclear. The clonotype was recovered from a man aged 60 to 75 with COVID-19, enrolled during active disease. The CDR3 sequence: CSVEKQTRTEAFF. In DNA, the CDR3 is TGCAGCGTTGAGAAACAGACAAGGACTGAAGCTTTCTTT.